The 2 T cell receptor beta chains below were found in one sample sequenced in a study of blood T cell repertoires in COVID-19. The data were produced by immunoSEQ multiplex PCR, yet TCRdb's version contains in-frame clones alone and is incomplete. The sample gives 75,000 to 80,000 clones, 85% of which show up once; 10% to 11% is in the top ten. The specimen was peripheral blood. Every receptor here comes from a man in his sixties with COVID-19, enrolled during active disease.

The rearrangement links TRBV28 to TRBJ2-6; 7 bases fit TRBD1. CDR3 length: 16 amino acids. Germline V gene lookup returns CDR1 MDHEN and CDR2 SYDVKM. V gave up 2 bases and J gave up 2 bases; unmatched junction bases: 3. The CDR3 coding sequence is TGTGCCAGCAGTTTAGAGGGGGCAGCTGGGGCCAACGTCCTGACTTTC. This translates into CASSLEGAAGANVLTF. The variable domain in full, with the rest retrieved from reference TRBV28 and TRBJ2-6, is DVKVTQSSRYLVKRTGEKVFLECVQDMDHENMFWYRQDPGLGLRLIYFSYDVKMKEKGDIPEGYSVSREKKERFSLILESASTNQTSMYLCASSLEGAAGANVLTFGAGSRLTVL.

This clone was counted only a few times. V gene TRBV6-4 combines with J gene TRBJ2-2; the D gene is possibly TRBD1 (6 bases). Germline assignment: CDR1 MRHNA and CDR2 SNTAGT. The CDR3 totals 15 residues. V was clipped by 0 bases and J by 5 bases, with 10 bases between them. The CDR3 region is CASSDSLGQTGELFF. The CDR3 nucleotides read TGTGCCAGCAGTGACTCCCTCGGACAGACCGGGGAGCTGTTTTTT.